A single sample gave rise to the 25 T cell receptor beta chains below, sequenced in a study of blood T cell repertoires in COVID-19 (TCRdb year 2020). The method behind the library was the immunoSEQ multiplex PCR assay. Not all clones reach the TCRdb copy of this immuneACCESS table, which keeps in-frame sequences only. Checked studies attribute under half of the gap to unresolved V genes and leave the rest unexplained. This sample holds some 200,000 clones; roughly nine tenths were observed only once. The ten largest clones capture over 7% of the sample. The material sequenced was PBMCs or T cells enriched from blood (not recorded which). All receptors come from a woman aged 18-35 years who had recovered from COVID-19.

This sequence joins TRBV6-1 and TRBJ1-2; the match to TRBD1 covers 8 bases. This CDR3 is 16 amino acids long. Germline trimming cut 0 bases from V and 5 bases from J; bases unmatched to any gene: 8. The germline CDR1 and CDR2 sequences are MNHNS and SASEGT. This CDR3 reads CASSEAGQGENYGYTF. CDR3 nucleotides: TGTGCCAGCAGTGAAGCCGGACAGGGAGAGAATTATGGCTACACCTTC.

This clone was counted only a few times. The chain employs TRBV19 and TRBJ1-1; D gene ambiguous. The V and J ends lost 3 bases and 0 bases respectively, with 14 bases between them. This CDR3 comprises 16 residues. Germline V lookup: CDR1 LNHDA, CDR2 SQIVND (reference sequence). This CDR3 reads CASSILGDPMNTEAFF. The CDR3, as DNA: TGTGCCAGTAGTATCCTAGGAGACCCAATGAACACTGAAGCTTTCTTT.

J is TRBJ2-1 and V is TRBV6-5, with unresolved D. The CDR3 is made up of 15 amino acids. CDR1 and CDR2 from the germline V gene are MNHEY and SVGAGI. Trimming left V 6 bases short and J 2 bases short, with 14 bases between. Here the CDR3 reads CASRGAYRTYNEQFF. In DNA form, the CDR3 reads TGTGCCAGCAGAGGAGCTTACCGTACCTACAATGAGCAGTTCTTC.

The genes are TRBV5-4 and TRBJ1-2, with 9 bases lining up with TRBD1. CDR1 SGHNT and CDR2 YYREEE come from the germline V gene (reference sequence). After removal of 3 bases from V and 2 bases from J, the junction contained 8 bases not matched to a gene. This CDR3 contains 16 residues. The CDR3 reads CASSSGRDRANYGYTF. Written as DNA, the CDR3 is TGTGCCAGCAGCTCCGGCCGGGACAGGGCCAACTATGGCTACACCTTC.

The V call is TRBV4-2, the J call TRBJ1-3, with TRBD1 as a possible D gene (6 bases). Trimming stripped 4 bases from V and 0 bases from J, with 16 bases between. Per germline, CDR1 LGHNA and CDR2 YNFKEQ. The CDR3 is 17 amino acids. Here the CDR3 DNA reads TGTGCCAGCAGCCTGACAGGCGGCTCCCTCTCTGGAAACACCATATATTTT. Residues: CASSLTGGSLSGNTIYF.

The V gene is TRBV10-1, the J gene TRBJ2-1; 8 bases fit TRBD2. Looked up from germline, CDR1 is WNHNN and CDR2 is SYGVQD (reference sequence). J gave up 9 bases and V 9 bases, and 10 bases lay outside the gene matches. The CDR3 extends over 13 amino acids. CDR3 region: CASGGLAGGEQFF. CDR3 bases: TGCGCCAGTGGGGGGCTCGCGGGGGGTGAGCAGTTCTTC.

This clone was detected only once. This chain links TRBV4-2 with TRBJ2-1; TRBD2 agrees at 8 bases. The V gene's germline CDR1 is LGHNA and CDR2 YNFKEQ. J gave up 1 base and V 3 bases, and 8 bases lay outside the gene matches. This CDR3 region has 17 residues. DNA for the CDR3: TGTGCCAGCAGCCAGTTTTTTGGCGGGGGGTCCTACAATGAGCAGTTCTTC. This translates into CASSQFFGGGSYNEQFF.

This chain connects TRBV9 to TRBJ2-1; 7 bases line up with TRBD1. The J segment lost 7 bases and the V segment lost 0 bases, leaving 16 bases of the junction unmatched. Germline V gene sequence: CDR1 SGDLS, CDR2 YYNGEE. The CDR3 is made up of 18 amino acids. The CDR3 here is CASSVGLITGDNGNEQFF. The CDR3 DNA is TGTGCCAGCAGCGTAGGGCTTATTACAGGGGATAATGGAAATGAGCAGTTCTTC.

This clone was observed once. V and J are TRBV7-8 and TRBJ2-7; 7 nucleotides match TRBD1. V lost 0 bases to trimming and J lost 3 bases; unmatched junction nucleotides: 11. The CDR3 totals 17 residues. The germline CDR1 and CDR2 sequences are SGHVS and FQNEAQ. CDR3 nucleotides: TGTGCCAGCAGCTTAGCCTCACACAGGGGACGGGACTACGAGCAGTACTTC. Protein sequence: CASSLASHRGRDYEQYF.

CDR3 in amino acids: CAPGGSNQPQHF. CDR3 bases: TGTGCCCCGGGGGGGAGCAATCAGCCCCAGCATTTT. This chain connects TRBV5-5 to TRBJ1-5; possible D gene TRBD1, 5 bases. Germline V gene lookup returns CDR1 SGHKS and CDR2 YYEKEE (reference sequence). This CDR3 contains 12 residues. Trimming stripped 10 bases from V and 1 base from J, with 9 bases between.

The chain joins TRBV11-2 to TRBJ2-5, with a possible D match to TRBD1 (5 bases). This CDR3 contains 15 residues. The germline V and J ends were trimmed by 2 bases and 1 base, with 11 bases remaining between them. From germline, CDR1 is SGHAT and CDR2 FQNNGV. The CDR3: CASSLNAGRQETQYF. The CDR3 coding sequence is TGTGCCAGCAGCTTAAACGCAGGGCGCCAAGAGACCCAGTACTTC.

V gene TRBV6-5 combines with J gene TRBJ1-1; a weak D match, TRBD1 (5 bases). Germline CDR1 is MNHEY and CDR2 is SVGAGI. The CDR3 length is 15 residues. The ends were cut back, 4 bases at V and 0 bases at J, with 12 bases in the middle. CDR3 loop: CASSSAGHMNTEAFF. The CDR3, as DNA: TGTGCCAGCAGTTCGGCGGGGCACATGAACACTGAAGCTTTCTTT.

The DNA for the CDR3 is TGTGCCAGCAGCCCCCTGGCAGGGATTGGGAGGGGAAACACCATATATTTT. This encodes CASSPLAGIGRGNTIYF. The V gene is TRBV3-1 (or the pseudogene TRBV3-2), the J gene TRBJ1-3; perhaps TRBD1 as D (5 bases). The germline V gene has CDR1 LGHDT and CDR2 YNNKEL (reference sequence). The CDR3 contains 17 residues. V was cut by 4 bases and J by 4 bases, with 20 bases left in between.

The J gene is TRBJ2-6, the V gene TRBV2; no definite D call. Germline CDR1 is SNHLY and CDR2 is FYNNEI. The CDR3 is made up of 14 amino acids. The V gene lost 6 bases and the J gene lost 3 bases, with 9 bases spanning the gap. The CDR3 DNA follows: TGTGCCAGCAGAATAACGGGTGGGGCCAACGTCCTGACTTTC. Residues: CASRITGGANVLTF.

This clone was recorded only once. V is TRBV14 and J is TRBJ2-5; tentative D call: TRBD2 (7 bases). The germline V and J ends were trimmed by 4 bases and 6 bases, with 18 bases remaining between them. Germline values: CDR1 SGHDN, CDR2 FVKESK. The CDR3 extends over 15 amino acids. CDR3 nucleotides: TGTGCCAGCAGCCGGGACAACCGACTAGCTCAGACCCAGTACTTC. Translated: CASSRDNRLAQTQYF. Looking up the rest from reference TRBV14 and TRBJ2-5 gives the full variable domain: EAGVTQFPSHSVIEKGQTVTLRCDPISGHDNLYWYRRVMGKEIKFLLHFVKESKQDESGMPNNRFLAERTGGTYSTLKVQPAELEDSGVYFCASSRDNRLAQTQYFGPGTRLLVL.

This chain connects TRBV29-1 to TRBJ1-1; D remains unclear. From germline, CDR1 is SQVTM and CDR2 ANQGSEA. V was clipped by 4 bases and J by 2 bases, with 8 bases between them. This CDR3 comprises 12 residues. DNA of the CDR3: TGCAGCGTTGTGCGGGAAAACACTGAAGCTTTCTTT. Translating gives CSVVRENTEAFF.

The chain is built from TRBV28 and TRBJ1-5, with unresolved D. The CDR3 sequence is 16 residues long. Per germline, CDR1 MDHEN and CDR2 SYDVKM. The V end lost 6 bases, the J end lost 0 bases, and 15 bases lay between the germline ends. CDR3 sequence: CASRGRSGYSNQPQHF. The CDR3 nucleotides are TGTGCCAGCAGGGGCAGGTCAGGTTATAGCAATCAGCCCCAGCATTTT.

The chain has TRBV5-1 and TRBJ1-4; TRBD1 is a possible D gene (6 bases). Germline V lookup: CDR1 SGHRS, CDR2 YFSETQ. The CDR3 totals 13 residues. The V and J ends lost 7 bases and 10 bases respectively, with 17 bases between them. CDR3 in amino acids: CASAQGKEGKLFF. The CDR3 nucleotides read TGCGCCAGCGCCCAGGGGAAAGAAGGAAAACTGTTTTTT. The entire variable domain, with the rest obtained from reference TRBV5-1 and TRBJ1-4, is as follows: KAGVTQTPRYLIKTRGQQVTLSCSPISGHRSVSWYQQTPGQGLQFLFEYFSETQRNKGNFPGRFSGRQFSNSRSEMNVSTLELGDSALYLCASAQGKEGKLFFGSGTQLSVL.

This chain uses TRBV20-1 with TRBJ2-7; perhaps TRBD1 as D (8 bases). V lost 3 bases to trimming and J lost 2 bases, with 20 bases between them. The CDR3 loop spans 16 amino acids. CDR1 is DFQATT and CDR2 is SNEGSKA in the germline V gene (reference sequence). CDR3 DNA: TGCAGTGCTAGTCCCTTGACACAGGGGGGGACCTACGAGCAGTACTTC. Amino acids: CSASPLTQGGTYEQYF.

The chain couples TRBV5-1 to TRBJ2-7; D remains unclear. Germline V gene lookup returns CDR1 SGHRS and CDR2 YFSETQ. V lost 0 bases, J lost 5 bases, and 9 bases lay in between. The CDR3 sequence is 13 residues long. The DNA for the CDR3 is TGCGCCAGCAGCTTGGATCCGGGTAACGAGCAGTACTTC. Its translation is CASSLDPGNEQYF.

The chain has TRBV5-1 and TRBJ2-5, with a weak D call TRBD1 (5 bases). CDR3 length equals 12 residues. Germline V gene data show CDR1 as SGHRS and CDR2 as YFSETQ. Trimming took off 0 bases at V and 5 bases at J, with 5 bases between the two ends. The CDR3 DNA reads TGCGCCAGCAGCTTGGAGGGGGAGACCCAGTACTTC. Translating gives CASSLEGETQYF. Variable domain in full (rest from reference TRBV5-1 and TRBJ2-5): KAGVTQTPRYLIKTRGQQVTLSCSPISGHRSVSWYQQTPGQGLQFLFEYFSETQRNKGNFPGRFSGRQFSNSRSEMNVSTLELGDSALYLCASSLEGETQYFGPGTRLLVL.

The chain employs TRBV18 and TRBJ2-7; TRBD1 might be the D (6 bases). Germline assignment: CDR1 KGHSH and CDR2 LQKENI. This CDR3 comprises 13 residues. Trimming pared 5 bases from V and 3 bases from J, leaving 11 bases between. CDR3 residues: CASSTLTGYEQYF. CDR3 DNA: TGTGCCAGCTCAACCTTGACAGGCTACGAGCAGTACTTC.

V is TRBV9 and J is TRBJ1-4; D gene ambiguous. Germline CDR1 SGDLS, CDR2 YYNGEE. This CDR3 contains 15 residues. V lost 4 bases to trimming and J lost 4 bases, with 14 bases between them. CDR3 region: CASSPSGHGNEKLFF. CDR3 nucleotides: TGTGCCAGCAGCCCCAGCGGGCACGGTAATGAAAAACTGTTTTTT. Full variable domain (missing parts from reference TRBV9 and TRBJ1-4): DSGVTQTPKHLITATGQRVTLRCSPRSGDLSVYWYQQSLDQGLQFLIQYYNGEERAKGNILERFSAQQFPDLHSELNLSSLELGDSALYFCASSPSGHGNEKLFFGSGTQLSVL.

The rearrangement joins TRBV9 to TRBJ2-3; D may be TRBD1 (6 bases). V lost 3 bases, J lost 4 bases, and 15 bases lay in between. CDR3 length equals 15 residues. Germline CDR1 and CDR2: SGDLS and YYNGEE. The CDR3 loop is CASSAERQVPDTQYF. As DNA, the CDR3 is TGTGCCAGCAGCGCCGAACGACAGGTGCCAGATACGCAGTATTTT.

The rearrangement uses TRBV28 and TRBJ2-1; unclear D gene. This CDR3 region has 14 residues. V lost 3 bases, J lost 0 bases, and 6 bases lay in between. Germline CDR1 MDHEN, CDR2 SYDVKM. The DNA of the CDR3 is TGTGCCAGCAGTTTGTGGAGCTCCTACAATGAGCAGTTCTTC. It is translated as CASSLWSSYNEQFF.